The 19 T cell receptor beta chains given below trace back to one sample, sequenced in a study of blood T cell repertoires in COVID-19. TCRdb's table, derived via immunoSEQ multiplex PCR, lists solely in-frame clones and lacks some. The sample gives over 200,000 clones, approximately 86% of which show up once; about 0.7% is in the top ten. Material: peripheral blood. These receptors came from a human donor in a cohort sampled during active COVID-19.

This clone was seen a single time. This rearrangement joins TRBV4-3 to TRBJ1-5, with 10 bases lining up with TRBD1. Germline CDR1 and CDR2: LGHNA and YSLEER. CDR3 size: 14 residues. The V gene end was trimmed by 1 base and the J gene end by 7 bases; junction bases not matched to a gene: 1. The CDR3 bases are TGCGCCAGCAGCCAAGGGACAGGGGGGCAGCCCCAGCATTTT. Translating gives CASSQGTGGQPQHF.

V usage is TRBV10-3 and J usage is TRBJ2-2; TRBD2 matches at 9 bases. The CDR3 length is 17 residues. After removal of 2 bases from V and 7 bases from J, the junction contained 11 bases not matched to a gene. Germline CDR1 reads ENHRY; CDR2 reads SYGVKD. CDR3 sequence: CAISEPYPGGRGGELFF. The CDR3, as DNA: TGTGCCATCAGTGAGCCCTACCCCGGCGGGAGGGGCGGGGAGCTGTTTTTT.

The CDR3 loop is CASSISIAATYEQYF. In DNA, the CDR3 is TGTGCCAGTAGTATATCGATAGCGGCTACCTACGAGCAGTACTTC. The chain joins TRBV19 to TRBJ2-7, with TRBD2 as a possible D gene (6 bases). Deletions cut 2 bases from V and 2 bases from J, with 13 bases between. The CDR3 is 15 residues long. Germline values: CDR1 LNHDA, CDR2 SQIVND (reference sequence).

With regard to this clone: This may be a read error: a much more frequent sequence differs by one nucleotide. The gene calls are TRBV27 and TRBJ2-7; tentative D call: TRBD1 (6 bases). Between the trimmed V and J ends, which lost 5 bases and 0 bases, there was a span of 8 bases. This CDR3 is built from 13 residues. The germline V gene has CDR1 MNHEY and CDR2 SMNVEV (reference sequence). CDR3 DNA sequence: TGTGCCAGCAGTGACAGGAACTCCTACGAGCAGTACTTC. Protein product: CASSDRNSYEQYF.

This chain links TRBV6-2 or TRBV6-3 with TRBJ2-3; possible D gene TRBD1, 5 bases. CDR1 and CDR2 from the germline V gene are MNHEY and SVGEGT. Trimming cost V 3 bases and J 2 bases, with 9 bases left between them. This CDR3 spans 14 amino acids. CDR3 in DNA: TGTGCCAGCAGTTATGGCGGACACACAGATACGCAGTATTTT. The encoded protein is CASSYGGHTDTQYF.

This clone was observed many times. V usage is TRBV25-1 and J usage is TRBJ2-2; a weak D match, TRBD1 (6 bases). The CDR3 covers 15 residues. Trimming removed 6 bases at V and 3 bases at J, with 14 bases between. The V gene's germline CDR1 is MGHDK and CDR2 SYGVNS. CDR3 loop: CASSPGHKDTGELFF. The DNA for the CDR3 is TGTGCCAGCAGCCCGGGACATAAAGACACCGGGGAGCTGTTTTTT.

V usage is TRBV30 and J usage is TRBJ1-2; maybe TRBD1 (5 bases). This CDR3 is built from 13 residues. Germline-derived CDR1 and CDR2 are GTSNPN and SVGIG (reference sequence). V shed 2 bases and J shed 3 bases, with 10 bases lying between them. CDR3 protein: CAWSSNRYYGYTF. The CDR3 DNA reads TGTGCCTGGAGTAGCAACAGGTACTATGGCTACACCTTC.

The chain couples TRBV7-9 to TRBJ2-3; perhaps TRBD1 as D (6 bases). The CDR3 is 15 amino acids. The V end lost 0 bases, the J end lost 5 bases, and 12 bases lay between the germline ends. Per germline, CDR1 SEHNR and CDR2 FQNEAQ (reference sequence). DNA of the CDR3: TGTGCCAGCAGCTTAGCGGGACAAGGAGGAGATACGCAGTATTTT. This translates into CASSLAGQGGDTQYF.

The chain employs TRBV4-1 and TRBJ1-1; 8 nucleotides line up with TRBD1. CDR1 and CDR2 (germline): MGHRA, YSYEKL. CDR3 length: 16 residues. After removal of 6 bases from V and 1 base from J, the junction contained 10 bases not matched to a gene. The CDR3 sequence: CASRPRGPDWNTEAFF. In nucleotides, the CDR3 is TGCGCCAGCAGACCCAGGGGGCCCGACTGGAACACTGAAGCTTTCTTT.

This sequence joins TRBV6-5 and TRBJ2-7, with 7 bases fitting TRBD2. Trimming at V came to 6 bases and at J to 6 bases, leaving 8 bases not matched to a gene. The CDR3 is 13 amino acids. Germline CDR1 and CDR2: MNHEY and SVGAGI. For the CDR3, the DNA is TGTGCCAGCAGGCCCGGGAGGCAGAGCGAGCAGTACTTC. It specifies CASRPGRQSEQYF.

The CDR3 sequence is CASRALGGPGNTIYF. CDR3 DNA: TGTGCCAGCAGGGCCTTGGGGGGGCCAGGAAACACCATATATTTT. The chain carries TRBV28 and TRBJ1-3; TRBD1 is a possible D gene (6 bases). The CDR3 covers 15 residues. V was cut by 6 bases and J by 4 bases, with 16 bases left in between. Germline loops: CDR1 MDHEN, CDR2 SYDVKM.

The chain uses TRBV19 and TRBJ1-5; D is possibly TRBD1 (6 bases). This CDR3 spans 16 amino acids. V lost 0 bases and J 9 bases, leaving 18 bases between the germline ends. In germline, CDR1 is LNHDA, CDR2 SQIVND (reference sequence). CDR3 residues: CASSIDKDSGLWPQHF. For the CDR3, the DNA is TGTGCCAGTAGTATAGACAAGGACAGCGGTCTATGGCCCCAGCATTTT.

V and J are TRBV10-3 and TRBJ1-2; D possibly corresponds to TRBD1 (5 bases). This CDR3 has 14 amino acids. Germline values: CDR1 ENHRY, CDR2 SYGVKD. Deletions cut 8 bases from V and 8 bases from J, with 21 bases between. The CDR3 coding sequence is TGTGCCATCCCCACGATGGGCGTCGGGGGGGGCTACACCTTC. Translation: CAIPTMGVGGGYTF.

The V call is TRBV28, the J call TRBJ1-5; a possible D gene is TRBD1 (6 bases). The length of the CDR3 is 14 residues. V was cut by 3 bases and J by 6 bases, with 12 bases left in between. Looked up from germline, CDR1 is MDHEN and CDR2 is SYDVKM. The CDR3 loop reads CASSLGGAGQPQHF. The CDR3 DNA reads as TGTGCCAGCAGTTTGGGGGGGGCGGGTCAGCCCCAGCATTTT. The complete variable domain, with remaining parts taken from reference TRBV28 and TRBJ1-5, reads DVKVTQSSRYLVKRTGEKVFLECVQDMDHENMFWYRQDPGLGLRLIYFSYDVKMKEKGDIPEGYSVSREKKERFSLILESASTNQTSMYLCASSLGGAGQPQHFGDGTRLSIL.

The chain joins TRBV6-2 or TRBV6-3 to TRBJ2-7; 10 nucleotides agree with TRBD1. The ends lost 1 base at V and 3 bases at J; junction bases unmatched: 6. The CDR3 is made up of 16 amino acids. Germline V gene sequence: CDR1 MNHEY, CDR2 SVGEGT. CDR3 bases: TGTGCCAGCAGTTACTTCGGACAGGGGGAAGTCTACGAGCAGTACTTC. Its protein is CASSYFGQGEVYEQYF.

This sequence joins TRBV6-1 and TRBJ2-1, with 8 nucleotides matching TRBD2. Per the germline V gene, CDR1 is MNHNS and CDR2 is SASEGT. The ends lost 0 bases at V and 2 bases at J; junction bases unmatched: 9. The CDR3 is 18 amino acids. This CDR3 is CASSEALGAGEPYNEQFF. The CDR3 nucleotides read TGTGCCAGCAGTGAAGCCTTGGGAGCGGGAGAACCCTACAATGAGCAGTTCTTC.

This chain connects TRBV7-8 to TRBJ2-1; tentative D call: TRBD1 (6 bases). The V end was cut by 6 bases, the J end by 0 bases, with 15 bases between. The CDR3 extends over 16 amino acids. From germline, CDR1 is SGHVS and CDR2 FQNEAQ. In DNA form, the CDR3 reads TGTGCCAGCAGGGACGTCGACAGGTTCTCCTACAATGAGCAGTTCTTC. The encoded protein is CASRDVDRFSYNEQFF. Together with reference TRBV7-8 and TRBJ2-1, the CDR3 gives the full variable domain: GAGVSQSPRYKVAKRGQDVALRCDPISGHVSLFWYQQALGQGPEFLTYFQNEAQLDKSGLPSDRFFAERPEGSVSTLKIQRTQQEDSAVYLCASRDVDRFSYNEQFFGPGTRLTVL.

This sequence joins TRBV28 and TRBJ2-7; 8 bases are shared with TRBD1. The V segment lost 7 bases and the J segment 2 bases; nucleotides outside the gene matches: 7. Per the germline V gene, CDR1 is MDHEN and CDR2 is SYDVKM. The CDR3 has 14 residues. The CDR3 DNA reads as TGTGCCAGCAATCCGGGACAGGTAGCCTACGAGCAGTACTTC. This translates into CASNPGQVAYEQYF.

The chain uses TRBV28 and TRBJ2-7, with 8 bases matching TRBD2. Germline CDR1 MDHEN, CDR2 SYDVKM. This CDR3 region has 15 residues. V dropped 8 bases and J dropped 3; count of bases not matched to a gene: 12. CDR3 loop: CASVGGVLEDYEQYF. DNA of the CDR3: TGTGCCAGCGTCGGGGGGGTCCTCGAGGACTACGAGCAGTACTTC.